The 12 T cell receptor beta chains in this list originate from one sample, sequenced in a study of T cell responses to AZD1222 COVID-19 vaccine. Method: immunoSEQ multiplex PCR; TCRdb's copy keeps in-frame clones and lacks some. The sample holds about 150,000 clones, around 90% seen once. The starting material was peripheral blood, obtained 28 days after the second AZD1222 dose. These TCRs come from an adult who received the AZD1222 COVID-19 vaccine.

This chain joins TRBV6-5 and TRBJ2-3; 7 nucleotides align to TRBD1. CDR3 length: 15 residues. In germline, CDR1 is MNHEY, CDR2 SVGAGI. Trimming removed 6 bases from V and 1 base from J; junction bases left unmatched: 7. The CDR3 loop is CASRNRGRGTDTQYF. The CDR3 DNA reads TGTGCCAGCAGGAACAGGGGCCGGGGCACAGATACGCAGTATTTT.

The chain is built from TRBV4-2 and TRBJ2-2, with D uncertain. V dropped 1 base and J dropped 0 bases, with 12 bases sitting between them. Germline CDR1 reads LGHNA; CDR2 reads YNFKEQ. CDR3 length: 17 amino acids. CDR3 coding DNA: TGTGCCAGCAGCCAAGGCCCGGTCTATTCGAACACCGGGGAGCTGTTTTTT. Its translation is CASSQGPVYSNTGELFF.

This chain joins TRBV5-4 and TRBJ2-5; unclear D gene. V was trimmed by 2 bases and J by 2 bases, leaving 10 bases between them. CDR1 is SGHNT and CDR2 is YYREEE in the germline V gene (reference sequence). The CDR3 extends over 14 amino acids. The CDR3 coding sequence is TGTGCCAGCAGCTTTGTTGCGGCACAAGAGACCCAGTACTTC. Translation: CASSFVAAQETQYF.

The chain has TRBV5-1 and TRBJ1-4; 7 nucleotides match TRBD1. The CDR3 extends over 16 amino acids. CDR1 SGHRS and CDR2 YFSETQ come from the germline V gene. The V and J ends lost 3 bases and 0 bases, in that order; junction bases with no gene match: 5. The CDR3 reads CASSSGDSPTNEKLFF. CDR3 DNA sequence: TGCGCCAGCAGCTCAGGGGACAGCCCAACTAATGAAAAACTGTTTTTT.

This chain connects TRBV9 to TRBJ2-6; possibly TRBD1 or TRBD2 for D (5 bases each). Germline CDR1 and CDR2: SGDLS and YYNGEE. The CDR3 covers 16 residues. The V gene lost 0 bases and the J gene lost 0 bases, with 7 bases spanning the gap. The CDR3 DNA is TGTGCCAGCAGCGTAGTTGGGGGCTCTGGGGCCAACGTCCTGACTTTC. Its protein is CASSVVGGSGANVLTF.

The chain uses TRBV28 and TRBJ1-6; D not certain. The V and J ends lost 2 bases and 7 bases respectively, with 15 bases between them. CDR1 is MDHEN and CDR2 is SYDVKM in the germline V gene. This CDR3 comprises 16 residues. CDR3 sequence (DNA): TGTGCCAGCAGTTTAAGAGGGCGTAGAGAGAATTCACCCCTCCACTTT. Amino acids: CASSLRGRRENSPLHF. Variable domain in full (rest from reference TRBV28 and TRBJ1-6): DVKVTQSSRYLVKRTGEKVFLECVQDMDHENMFWYRQDPGLGLRLIYFSYDVKMKEKGDIPEGYSVSREKKERFSLILESASTNQTSMYLCASSLRGRRENSPLHFGNGTRLTVT.

The chain recombines TRBV28 with TRBJ2-3; TRBD2 matches at 7 bases. Germline loops: CDR1 MDHEN, CDR2 SYDVKM. V lost 6 bases, J lost 2 bases, and 11 bases stayed unmatched. CDR3 length equals 16 residues. The CDR3 nucleotides are TGTGCCAGCAGCCCGCCTAGGCGGGAGTTCACAGATACGCAGTATTTT. Protein: CASSPPRREFTDTQYF.

The rearrangement uses TRBV18 and TRBJ2-7; D might be TRBD1 or TRBD2, each matching 5 bases. The CDR3 sequence is 14 residues long. CDR1 KGHSH and CDR2 LQKENI come from the germline V gene. V shed 4 bases and J shed 4 bases, with 14 bases lying between them. In nucleotides, the CDR3 is TGTGCCAGCTCACGGGACCCAGGGAAATACGAGCAGTACTTC. Amino acids: CASSRDPGKYEQYF.

The rearrangement links TRBV13 to TRBJ1-4; 9 nucleotides match TRBD1. Germline V CDR1 and CDR2: PRHDT, FYEKMQ (reference sequence). There are 15 residues in the CDR3. V was pared by 3 bases and J by 8 bases, with 7 bases of the junction left unmatched. The CDR3, as DNA: TGTGCCAGCAGCTTGGGACAGGGCCTAAGGGAAAAACTGTTTTTT. Its translation: CASSLGQGLREKLFF. Full variable domain (rest looked up from reference TRBV13 and TRBJ1-4): AAGVIQSPRHLIKEKRETATLKCYPIPRHDTVYWYQQGPGQDPQFLISFYEKMQSDKGSIPDRFSAQQFSDYHSELNMSSLELGDSALYFCASSLGQGLREKLFFGSGTQLSVL.

J is TRBJ1-1 and V is TRBV5-1, with 7 bases identical to TRBD1. This CDR3 is built from 14 residues. CDR1 is SGHRS and CDR2 is YFSETQ in the germline V gene. V lost 0 bases to trimming and J lost 12 bases; unmatched junction nucleotides: 11. In DNA, the CDR3 is TGCGCCAGCAGCTTGGTTTCCTGGGACAGCTGGACTTTCTTT. Residues: CASSLVSWDSWTFF. The full variable domain, completed using reference TRBV5-1 and TRBJ1-1, is KAGVTQTPRYLIKTRGQQVTLSCSPISGHRSVSWYQQTPGQGLQFLFEYFSETQRNKGNFPGRFSGRQFSNSRSEMNVSTLELGDSALYLCASSLVSWDSWTFFGQGTRLTVV.

The chain is built from TRBV29-1 and TRBJ2-1; D possibly uses TRBD1 or TRBD2 (5 bases each). CDR3 length: 14 amino acids. Germline lookup yields CDR1 SQVTM and CDR2 ANQGSEA. V was shortened by 6 bases and J by 0 bases, with 12 bases between the two germline ends. The CDR3 sequence: CSVTGPLSYNEQFF. CDR3 DNA sequence: TGCAGCGTGACGGGACCGCTCTCCTACAATGAGCAGTTCTTC.

The CDR3 protein is CASSPKQGGDTQYF. The CDR3 bases are TGTGCCAGCAGCCCCAAACAGGGGGGAGATACGCAGTATTTT. The chain recombines TRBV5-4 with TRBJ2-3, with TRBD1 matching 8 bases. V lost 4 bases and J lost 5; bases outside the gene matches: 6. Germline lookup yields CDR1 SGHNT and CDR2 YYREEE (reference sequence). CDR3 length equals 14 residues. The full variable domain, in which reference TRBV5-4 and TRBJ2-3 provide the parts outside the CDR3, is ETGVTQSPTHLIKTRGQQVTLRCSSQSGHNTVSWYQQALGQGPQFIFQYYREEENGRGNFPPRFSGLQFPNYSSELNVNALELDDSALYLCASSPKQGGDTQYFGPGTRLTVL.